This T cell receptor (beta chain) was captured in a study of early stage breast cancer tumors. The overall study: Twelve of the 16 invasive tumors were ER+, PR+ and HER2-.

Profiled with immunoSEQ multiplex PCR; TCRdb holds only in-frame clones, not every one. The table lists roughly 30,000 clones, around 75% of them singletons. In germline, CDR1 is MDHEN, CDR2 SYDVKM. V was pared by 4 bases and J by 6 bases, with 27 bases between. The CDR3 has 19 residues. In regard to this clone: Its antigen is not known.

General study results and limits: Tumor and normal breast were distinguished via blood comparison in about 90% of the 16 patients. Enriched TCRB sequences shared across patients were mostly commonly generated sequences.

This sequence originates from a person aged 35-49 years with breast cancer. Specimen: blood. The V call is TRBV28, the J call TRBJ2-2; TRBD1 might be the D (5 bases). This CDR3 reads CASSSPPRGPESWSGELFF. The CDR3 coding sequence is TGTGCCAGCAGTTCCCCTCCTAGGGGTCCCGAAAGTTGGTCCGGGGAGCTGTTTTTT.